A selection of T cell receptor beta chains follows, all from one sample in a study of spatial heterogeneity in lung cancer. Each CDR3 protein is one row after TCRdb ran MiXCR on the 5' RACE reads. The profile shows about 23,000 distinct CDR3 sequences, approximately 4.8% of them singletons. Sequencing used PBMCs, obtained at surgery. The receptors originated from a male donor with early-stage non-small cell lung cancer. The CDR3 runs from the conserved cysteine through the conserved F or W. D genes are given only for firm matches. Clone size is shown for a subset of rows, as once, few, many or a class of expanded clone.

cdr3_nt cdr3_aa j_call v_call clone_size d_call
TGTGCCACGTACGATTCTGGCGATGAGCAGTTCTTC CATYDSGDEQFF TRBJ2-1 TRBV7-9 many -
TGCGCCAGCAGCTTTGCCACAGGAGGGGAAAAACTGTTTTTT CASSFATGGEKLFF TRBJ1-4 TRBV5-1 medium-sized -
TGTGCCAGCAGTTGGGACAGGGGGTCCGGGGAGCTGTTTTTT CASSWDRGSGELFF TRBJ2-2 TRBV2 many TRBD1
TGTGCCAGCAAATGGGGTGGGGGTTCGTACAATGAGCAGTTCTTC CASKWGGGSYNEQFF TRBJ2-1 TRBV28 many -
TGTGCCAGCTCACCAAGTCCCCGGCGGGAGCTTAGCTCCTACGAGCAGTACTTC CASSPSPRRELSSYEQYF TRBJ2-7 TRBV18 many TRBD2
TGTGCCAGCAGCTCCTCTCTCCCCGACAGGGGGGTTGTTGGCTACACCTTC CASSSSLPDRGVVGYTF TRBJ1-2 TRBV5-5 many TRBD1
TGCAGTGCTAGAGCCAGTCACCGGGTCCGAGGCACAGATACGCAGTATTTT CSARASHRVRGTDTQYF TRBJ2-3 TRBV20-1 many -
TGTGCCACCCCCCGGGACGACTTTAACACCGGGGAGCTGTTTTTT CATPRDDFNTGELFF TRBJ2-2 TRBV6-2/TRBV6-3 medium-sized -
TGTGCCAGCAGTTCGCCACTAGCGGGTAGATACAATGAGCAGTTCTTC CASSSPLAGRYNEQFF TRBJ2-1 TRBV6-6 - TRBD2
TGTGCCAGCAGCGCCTATACCACAGATACGCAGTATTTT CASSAYTTDTQYF TRBJ2-3 TRBV7-2 many -
TGTGCCAGCAGCCTGCAGGGGGCTCGGTATGGCTACACCTTC CASSLQGARYGYTF TRBJ1-2 TRBV12-3/TRBV12-4 many TRBD1
TGTGCCAGCAGCTTAGCAAGCGGGAGTAGGTACGAGCAGTACTTC CASSLASGSRYEQYF TRBJ2-7 TRBV7-6 many TRBD2
TGTGCCAGCAGTTTCGCGGAGAACACCGGGGAGCTGTTTTTT CASSFAENTGELFF TRBJ2-2 TRBV12-3/TRBV12-4 - -
TGCAGTGCCCCCTTAGTGCGGGGGTGGGATCAGCCCCAGCATTTT CSAPLVRGWDQPQHF TRBJ1-5 TRBV20-1 many -
TGTGCCAGCAGTCCCGACAGGTTGGGCAATCAGCCCCAGCATTTT CASSPDRLGNQPQHF TRBJ1-5 TRBV12-3/TRBV12-4 many -
TGTGCCAGCAGCTTCAGAGGTCAAGAGACCCAGTACTTC CASSFRGQETQYF TRBJ2-5 TRBV5-5 many -
TGTGCCAGCAGTCAATTGAATGCCAAAAACATTCAGTACTTC CASSQLNAKNIQYF TRBJ2-4 TRBV28 many -
TGCAGTGCTAGCCCTGGACAGGGGCAAGAGACCCAGTACTTC CSASPGQGQETQYF TRBJ2-5 TRBV20-1 many TRBD1
TGTGCCAGCAGTTTCTTGCAGGGGTACGAGCAGTACTTC CASSFLQGYEQYF TRBJ2-7 TRBV6-2/TRBV6-3 many -
TGTGCCAGCAGTTATTCCACCGGGGCCTACGAGCAGTACTTC CASSYSTGAYEQYF TRBJ2-7 TRBV6-2/TRBV6-3 many -
TGCAGTAGTGGGGCCCGCACAGATACGCAGTATTTT CSSGARTDTQYF TRBJ2-3 TRBV20-1 many -
TGTGCCAGCATCTGGTCGGGGGCTGCTAACTATGGCTACACCTTC CASIWSGAANYGYTF TRBJ1-2 TRBV7-9 many -
TGTGCCAGTAGTATAAGTAGCGCCGCGAGCACCGGGGAGCTGTTTTTT CASSISSAASTGELFF TRBJ2-2 TRBV19 many -
TGTGCCAGCAGCATCTTAGGGGGGTTTAGCTTAGATACGCAGTATTTT CASSILGGFSLDTQYF TRBJ2-3 TRBV11-2 - -
TGTGCCAGCAGTTTTAGGACTCAAGGCACCGGGGAGCTGTTTTTT CASSFRTQGTGELFF TRBJ2-2 TRBV12-3/TRBV12-4 many -
TGTGCCAGCAGCCTACCCGGGACAGGGGGCTTTTACACCTTC CASSLPGTGGFYTF TRBJ1-2 TRBV28 many TRBD1
TGCAGCGTTGTAGGGGCGGGAGAGTTAAATACGCAGTATTTT CSVVGAGELNTQYF TRBJ2-3 TRBV29-1 many TRBD2
TGTGCCAGCAGCCGGGGACAGGGGGGAGAAAAACTGTTTTTT CASSRGQGGEKLFF TRBJ1-4 TRBV7-9 many TRBD1
TGTGCCAGCAGCCCCCGGACAGGGACGATGGGGTCCTACGAGCAGTACTTC CASSPRTGTMGSYEQYF TRBJ2-7 TRBV7-9 many TRBD1
TGTGCCAGCAGAACACAGACTAACACAGATACGCAGTATTTT CASRTQTNTDTQYF TRBJ2-3 TRBV28 many -
TGCGCCAGCAGCTTGGGGGAGTTGCAGTTCTTC CASSLGELQFF TRBJ2-1 TRBV5-1 many -
TGCAGTGTTAGAAGGTACACAGGGTTCGACTCTGGGGCCAACGTCCTGACTTTC CSVRRYTGFDSGANVLTF TRBJ2-6 TRBV20-1 many -
TGTGCCAGCAGGGCCGGGACAAAAGGCGGGGAGCTGTTTTTT CASRAGTKGGELFF TRBJ2-2 TRBV6-5 many -
TGTGCCAGCAGCCAAGGTGGGACAGGGAATGAAAAACTGTTTTTT CASSQGGTGNEKLFF TRBJ1-4 TRBV14 many TRBD1
TGTGCCAGCCTAGGGGGGGACGGCAACTATGGCTACACCTTC CASLGGDGNYGYTF TRBJ1-2 TRBV28 many -
TGTGCCAGCAGTGATGCAGAGCGGAGTTACTTC CASSDAERSYF TRBJ2-4 TRBV2 many -
TGCGCCAGCAGCCAAGTGACGGAACACACAGATACGCAGTATTTT CASSQVTEHTDTQYF TRBJ2-3 TRBV4-1 many -
TGTGCCAGCAGCTCCACCGAGGGGCGGTCACCCCTCCACTTT CASSSTEGRSPLHF TRBJ1-6 TRBV7-8 many -
TGTGCCAGCAGCCACGCCCTAGCGGGAGGTATTGATACGCAGTATTTT CASSHALAGGIDTQYF TRBJ2-3 TRBV4-2 many TRBD2
TGTGCCACCGGTGGACAGCAAGAGACCCAGTACTTC CATGGQQETQYF TRBJ2-5 TRBV24-1 many -
TGCGCCAGCAGCTTGGAGGGATCTGGTTACGAGCAGTACTTC CASSLEGSGYEQYF TRBJ2-7 TRBV5-1 many -
TGTGCCAGCAGCCTCACTTCAATCCGGGAAATTGAGCAGTTCTTC CASSLTSIREIEQFF TRBJ2-1 TRBV7-2 many -
TGCGCCAGCAGGAGTGAAACCAACGGAGTTATGTATGGCTACACCTTC CASRSETNGVMYGYTF TRBJ1-2 TRBV5-1 many -